This T cell receptor (beta chain) was identified in a study of blood T cells in healthy people across ages. Total RNA, at least 5.5 micrograms per sample, was extracted from PBMCs. A sample-barcoded 5' primer and a J-beta primer mix were used in a second PCR of about 7 to 12 cycles. TCRdb analysed the 5' RACE reads with MiXCR anew, one entry per CDR3 protein. The sample lists roughly 1.4 million distinct CDR3 sequences; roughly 59% were seen once. Overall study results and limits: There was a strong correlation between TCR beta diversity and naive T cell percentage.

Worth noting for this clonotype: Its antigen is unknown. Mismatch with germline at one junction end may stem from a read error.

The CDR3 loop spans 14 amino acids. CDR1 is KGHDR, CDR2 SFDVKD, per germline. The TCR was taken from a man between 18 and 29 years old in good health. Sequencing used blood. The chain combines TRBV24-1 with TRBJ2-2; possibly TRBD1 for D (6 bases). The chain's CDR3 is CATSDLRDTGELFF. In nucleotides, the CDR3 is TGTGCCACCAGTGATTTGCGGGACACCGGAGAGCTGTTTTTT.